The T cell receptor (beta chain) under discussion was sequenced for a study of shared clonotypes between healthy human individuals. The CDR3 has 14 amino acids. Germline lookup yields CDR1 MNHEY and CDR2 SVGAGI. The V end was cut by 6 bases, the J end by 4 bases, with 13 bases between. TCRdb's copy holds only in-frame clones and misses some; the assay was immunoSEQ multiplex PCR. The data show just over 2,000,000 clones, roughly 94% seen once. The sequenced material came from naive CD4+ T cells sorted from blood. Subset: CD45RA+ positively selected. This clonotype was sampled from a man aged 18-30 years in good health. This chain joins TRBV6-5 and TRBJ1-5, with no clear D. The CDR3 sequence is CASREPGWNQPQHF. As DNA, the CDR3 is TGTGCCAGCAGAGAGCCTGGATGGAATCAGCCCCAGCATTTT.